This TCR beta chain was recorded in a study of T cells in localized non-small cell lung cancer. Profiled with immunoSEQ multiplex PCR; TCRdb holds only in-frame clones, not every one. The sample comprises 2,000 to 2,500 clones, more than 20% of which are singletons, and around a quarter rests with the top ten. From germline, CDR1 is MNHEY and CDR2 SMNVEV (reference sequence). Trimming cost V 2 bases and J 5 bases, with 10 bases left between them. The CDR3 contains 14 residues. This TCR derives from a woman aged 40 to 75 with stage I lung adenocarcinoma. Specimen: lung tumor tissue, collected before any cancer treatment. The chain links TRBV27 to TRBJ1-5; D gene unclear. The CDR3 region has the DNA TGTGCCAGCAGTTTAAATCAGGACTATCAGCCCCAGCATTTT. It is translated as CASSLNQDYQPQHF.